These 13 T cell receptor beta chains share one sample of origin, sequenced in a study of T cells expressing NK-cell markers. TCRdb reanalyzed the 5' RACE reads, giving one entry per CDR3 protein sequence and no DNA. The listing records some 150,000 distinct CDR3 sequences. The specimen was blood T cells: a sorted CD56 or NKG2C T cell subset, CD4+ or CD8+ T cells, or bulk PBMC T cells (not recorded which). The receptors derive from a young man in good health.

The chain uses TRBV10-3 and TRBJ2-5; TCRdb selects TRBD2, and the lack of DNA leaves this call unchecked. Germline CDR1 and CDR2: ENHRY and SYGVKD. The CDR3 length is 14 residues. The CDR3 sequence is CAISEIPGAETQYF.

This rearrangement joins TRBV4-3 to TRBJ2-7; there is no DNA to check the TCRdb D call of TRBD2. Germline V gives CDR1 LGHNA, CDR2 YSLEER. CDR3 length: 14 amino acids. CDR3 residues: CASSQGLAEYEQYF.

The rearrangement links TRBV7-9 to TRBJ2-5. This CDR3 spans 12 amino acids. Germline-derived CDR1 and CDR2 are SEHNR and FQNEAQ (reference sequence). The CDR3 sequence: CASSGVLETQYF.

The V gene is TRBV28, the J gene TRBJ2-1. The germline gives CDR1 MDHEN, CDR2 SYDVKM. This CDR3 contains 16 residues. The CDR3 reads CASSLLHTLGYNEQFF.

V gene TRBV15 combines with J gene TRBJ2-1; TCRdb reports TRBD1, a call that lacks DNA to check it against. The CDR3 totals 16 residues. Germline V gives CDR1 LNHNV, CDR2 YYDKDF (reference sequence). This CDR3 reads CATTLSGGSSYNEQFF.

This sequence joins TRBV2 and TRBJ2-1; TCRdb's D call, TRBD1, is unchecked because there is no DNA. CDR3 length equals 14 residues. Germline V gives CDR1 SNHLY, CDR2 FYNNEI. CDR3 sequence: CASSEGTRPNEQFF.

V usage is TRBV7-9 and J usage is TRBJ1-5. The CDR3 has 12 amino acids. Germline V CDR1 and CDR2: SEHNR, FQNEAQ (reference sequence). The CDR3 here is CASSRIGQPQHF.

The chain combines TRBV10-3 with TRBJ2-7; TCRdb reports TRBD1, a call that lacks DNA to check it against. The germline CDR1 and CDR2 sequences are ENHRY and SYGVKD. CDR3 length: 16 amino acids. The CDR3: CAISSGPGTGEYEQYF.

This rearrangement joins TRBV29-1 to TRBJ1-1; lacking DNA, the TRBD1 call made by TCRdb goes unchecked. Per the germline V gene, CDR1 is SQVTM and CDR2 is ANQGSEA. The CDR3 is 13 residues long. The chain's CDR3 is CSALTGENTEAFF.

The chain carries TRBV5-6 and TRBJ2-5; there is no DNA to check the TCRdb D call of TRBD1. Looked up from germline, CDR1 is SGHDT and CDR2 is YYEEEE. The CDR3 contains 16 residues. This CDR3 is CASSLRPGQSQETQYF.

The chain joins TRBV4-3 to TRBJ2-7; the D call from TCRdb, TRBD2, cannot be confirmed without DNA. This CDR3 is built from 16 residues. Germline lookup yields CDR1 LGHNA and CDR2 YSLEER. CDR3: CASSQQLAPSSYEQYF.

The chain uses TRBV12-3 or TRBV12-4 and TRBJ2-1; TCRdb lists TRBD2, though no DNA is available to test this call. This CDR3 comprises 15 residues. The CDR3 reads CASSSPLAAGNEQFF.

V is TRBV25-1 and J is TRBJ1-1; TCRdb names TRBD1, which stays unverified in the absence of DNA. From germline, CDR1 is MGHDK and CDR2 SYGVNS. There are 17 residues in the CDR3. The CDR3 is CASSQGDRGRLNTEAFF.